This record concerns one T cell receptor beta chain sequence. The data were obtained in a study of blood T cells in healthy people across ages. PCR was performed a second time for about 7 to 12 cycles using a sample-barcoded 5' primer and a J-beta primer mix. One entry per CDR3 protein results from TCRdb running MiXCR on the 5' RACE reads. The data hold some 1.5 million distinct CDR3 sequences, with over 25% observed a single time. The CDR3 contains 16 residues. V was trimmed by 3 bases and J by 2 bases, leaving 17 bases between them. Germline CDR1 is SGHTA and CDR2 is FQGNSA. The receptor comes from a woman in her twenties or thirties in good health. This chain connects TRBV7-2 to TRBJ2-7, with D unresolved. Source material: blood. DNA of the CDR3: TGTGCCAGCAGCTTCAGAGCTGCACCGACTGCCTACGAGCAGTACTTC. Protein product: CASSFRAAPTAYEQYF.